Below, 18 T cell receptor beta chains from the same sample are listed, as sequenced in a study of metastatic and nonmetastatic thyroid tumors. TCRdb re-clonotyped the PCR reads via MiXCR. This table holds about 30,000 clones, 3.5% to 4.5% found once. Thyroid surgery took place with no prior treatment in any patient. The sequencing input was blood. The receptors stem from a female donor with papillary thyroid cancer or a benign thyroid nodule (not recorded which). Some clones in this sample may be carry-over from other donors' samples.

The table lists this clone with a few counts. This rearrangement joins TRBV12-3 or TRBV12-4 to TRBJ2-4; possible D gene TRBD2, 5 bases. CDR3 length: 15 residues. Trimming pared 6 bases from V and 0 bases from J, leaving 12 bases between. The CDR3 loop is CASSPREVAKNIQYF. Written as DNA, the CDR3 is TGTGCCAGCAGCCCCCGGGAAGTAGCCAAAAACATTCAGTACTTC.

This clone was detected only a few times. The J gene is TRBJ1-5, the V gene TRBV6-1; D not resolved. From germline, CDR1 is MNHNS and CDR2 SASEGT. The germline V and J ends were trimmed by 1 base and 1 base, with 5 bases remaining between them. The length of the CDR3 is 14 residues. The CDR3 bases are TGTGCCAGCAGTGAAGGGGAAAGCAATCAGCCCCAGCATTTT. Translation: CASSEGESNQPQHF.

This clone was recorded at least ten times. CDR3 in DNA: TGTGCCATCAGTGGGTCTTCGGGCAGGGGGGACACAGATACGCAGTATTTT. It encodes CAISGSSGRGDTDTQYF. V gene TRBV10-3 combines with J gene TRBJ2-3; tentative D call: TRBD1 (7 bases). Between the trimmed V and J ends, which lost 4 bases and 2 bases, there was a span of 19 bases. Per the germline V gene, CDR1 is ENHRY and CDR2 is SYGVKD. The CDR3 is 17 residues long.

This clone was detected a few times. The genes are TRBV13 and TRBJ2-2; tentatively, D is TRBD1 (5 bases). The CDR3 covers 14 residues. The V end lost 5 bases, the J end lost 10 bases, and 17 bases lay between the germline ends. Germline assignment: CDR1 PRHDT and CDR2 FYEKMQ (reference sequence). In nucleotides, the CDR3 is TGTGCCAGCAGCCCCCCACAAGACAGAACGGAGCTGTTTTTT. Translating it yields CASSPPQDRTELFF.

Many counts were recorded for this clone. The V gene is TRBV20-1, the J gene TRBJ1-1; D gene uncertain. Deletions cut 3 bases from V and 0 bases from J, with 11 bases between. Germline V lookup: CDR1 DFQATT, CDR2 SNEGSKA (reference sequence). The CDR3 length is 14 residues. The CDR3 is CSARAGNMNTEAFF. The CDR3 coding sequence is TGCAGTGCTAGGGCGGGGAACATGAACACTGAAGCTTTCTTT.

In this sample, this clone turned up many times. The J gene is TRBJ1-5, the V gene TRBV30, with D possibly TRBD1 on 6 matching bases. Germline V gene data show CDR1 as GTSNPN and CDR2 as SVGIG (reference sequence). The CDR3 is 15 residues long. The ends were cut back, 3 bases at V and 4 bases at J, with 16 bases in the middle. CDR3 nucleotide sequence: TGTGCCTGGAGACTCGGGGGGGCTCCGAATCAGCCCCAGCATTTT. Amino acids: CAWRLGGAPNQPQHF.

The CDR3 is CSVWRERNTEAFF. The CDR3 DNA reads TGCAGTGTGTGGAGGGAGAGGAACACTGAAGCTTTCTTT. The rearrangement uses TRBV20-1 and TRBJ1-1; no clear D. V dropped 7 bases and J dropped 1 base, with 13 bases sitting between them. This CDR3 comprises 13 residues. The germline CDR1 and CDR2 sequences are DFQATT and SNEGSKA (reference sequence).

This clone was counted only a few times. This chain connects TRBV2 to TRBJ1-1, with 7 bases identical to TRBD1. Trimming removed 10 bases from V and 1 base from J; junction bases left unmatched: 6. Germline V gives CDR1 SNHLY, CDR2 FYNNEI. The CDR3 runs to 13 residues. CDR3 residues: CATSGQRNTEAFF. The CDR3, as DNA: TGTGCCACCTCGGGACAGAGGAACACTGAAGCTTTCTTT.

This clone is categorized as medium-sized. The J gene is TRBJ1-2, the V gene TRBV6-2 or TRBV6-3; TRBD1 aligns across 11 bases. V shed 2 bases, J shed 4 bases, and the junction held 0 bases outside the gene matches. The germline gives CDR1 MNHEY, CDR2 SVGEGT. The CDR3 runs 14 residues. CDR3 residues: CASSYGTGGYGYTF. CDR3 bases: TGTGCCAGCAGTTACGGGACAGGGGGCTATGGCTACACCTTC.

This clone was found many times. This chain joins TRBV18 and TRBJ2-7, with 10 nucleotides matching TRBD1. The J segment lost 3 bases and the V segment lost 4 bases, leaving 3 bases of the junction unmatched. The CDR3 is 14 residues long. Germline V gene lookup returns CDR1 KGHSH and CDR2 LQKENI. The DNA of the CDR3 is TGTGCCAGCTCACTTAGGACAGGGGGCTACGAGCAGTACTTC. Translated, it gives CASSLRTGGYEQYF.

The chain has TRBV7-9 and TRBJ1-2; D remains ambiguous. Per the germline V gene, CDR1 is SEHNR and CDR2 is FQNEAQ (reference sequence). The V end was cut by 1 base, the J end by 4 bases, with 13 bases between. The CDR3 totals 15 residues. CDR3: CASSLEDGRGYGYTF. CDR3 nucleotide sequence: TGTGCCAGCAGCTTAGAGGACGGGCGCGGCTATGGCTACACCTTC.

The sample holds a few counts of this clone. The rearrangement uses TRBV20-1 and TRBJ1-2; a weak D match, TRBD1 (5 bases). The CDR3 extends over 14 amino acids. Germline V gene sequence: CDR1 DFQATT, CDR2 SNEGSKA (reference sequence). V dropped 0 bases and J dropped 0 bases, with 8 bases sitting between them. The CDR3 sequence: CSAREGRTNYGYTF. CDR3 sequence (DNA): TGCAGTGCTAGAGAGGGACGTACTAACTATGGCTACACCTTC.

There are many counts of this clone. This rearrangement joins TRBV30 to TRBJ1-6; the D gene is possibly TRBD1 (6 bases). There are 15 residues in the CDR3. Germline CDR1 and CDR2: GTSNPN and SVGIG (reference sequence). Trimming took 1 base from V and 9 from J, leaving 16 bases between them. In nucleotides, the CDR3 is TGTGCCTGGAGTGATTCGCCAGGGGAGGTTTCACCCCTCCACTTT. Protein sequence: CAWSDSPGEVSPLHF.

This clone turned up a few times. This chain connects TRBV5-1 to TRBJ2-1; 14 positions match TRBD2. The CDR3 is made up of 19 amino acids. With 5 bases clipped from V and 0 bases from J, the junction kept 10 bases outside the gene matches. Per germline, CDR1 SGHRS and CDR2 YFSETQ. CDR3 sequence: CASRGLAGGPSSSYNEQFF. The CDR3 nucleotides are TGCGCCAGCAGAGGACTAGCGGGAGGCCCTAGTAGCTCCTACAATGAGCAGTTCTTC. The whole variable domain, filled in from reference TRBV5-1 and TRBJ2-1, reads KAGVTQTPRYLIKTRGQQVTLSCSPISGHRSVSWYQQTPGQGLQFLFEYFSETQRNKGNFPGRFSGRQFSNSRSEMNVSTLELGDSALYLCASRGLAGGPSSSYNEQFFGPGTRLTVL.

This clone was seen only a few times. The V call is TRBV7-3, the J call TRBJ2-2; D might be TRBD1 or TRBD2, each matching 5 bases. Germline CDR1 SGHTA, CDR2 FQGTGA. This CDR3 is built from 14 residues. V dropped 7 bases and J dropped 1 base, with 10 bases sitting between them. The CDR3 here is CASTSRGNTGELFF. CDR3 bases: TGTGCCAGCACCTCGAGGGGGAACACCGGGGAGCTGTTTTTT.

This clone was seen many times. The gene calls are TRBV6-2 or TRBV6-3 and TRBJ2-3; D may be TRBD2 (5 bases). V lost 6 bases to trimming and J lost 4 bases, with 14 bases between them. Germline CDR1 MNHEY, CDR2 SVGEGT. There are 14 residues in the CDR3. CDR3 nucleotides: TGTGCCAGCAGATCCGGGATTTACGCAGATACGCAGTATTTT. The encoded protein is CASRSGIYADTQYF.

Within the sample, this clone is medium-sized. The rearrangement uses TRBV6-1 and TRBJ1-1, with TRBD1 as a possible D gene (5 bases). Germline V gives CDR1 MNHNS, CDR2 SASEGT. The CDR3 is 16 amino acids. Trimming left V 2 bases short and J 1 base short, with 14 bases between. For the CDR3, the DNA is TGTGCCAGCAGTGAAATGGGGGTGGTTCGGAACACTGAAGCTTTCTTT. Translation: CASSEMGVVRNTEAFF.

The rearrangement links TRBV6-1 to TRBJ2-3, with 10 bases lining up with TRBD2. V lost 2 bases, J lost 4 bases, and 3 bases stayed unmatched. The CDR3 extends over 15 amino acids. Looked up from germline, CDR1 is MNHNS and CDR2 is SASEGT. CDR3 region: CASSEKAGGPDTQYF. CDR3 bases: TGTGCCAGCAGTGAAAAAGCGGGAGGGCCAGATACGCAGTATTTT.